The rows below give T cell receptor beta chains drawn from one sample of a study of immune evolution from preneoplasia to lung adenocarcinoma. Some clones are missing from TCRdb's copy, which holds only in-frame ones; the method was immunoSEQ multiplex PCR. Counted here are some 9,000 clones, approximately 75% occurring once; the ten biggest clones make up around 13%. Sequenced material: FFPE lung adenocarcinoma in situ tissue. These receptors were collected from an older person with lung adenocarcinoma. The CDR3 runs from the conserved cysteine through the conserved F or W. A D gene is named only where the DNA matches it firmly. Not every row has a clone size; where given, it reads once, few, many or a size class.

>NA|TRBD1|TRBV11-2|TRBJ1-1
CASSLAGGGNTEAFF
TGTGCCAGCAGCTTAGCAGGGGGGGGGAACACTGAAGCTTTCTTT
>medium-sized|NA|TRBV2|TRBJ1-2
CASPSSLGQSYGYTF
TGTGCCAGCCCTTCATCCCTCGGACAGAGCTATGGCTACACCTTC
>once|TRBD1|TRBV19|TRBJ1-5
CASSILPGQDRGNQPQHF
TGTGCCAGTAGTATACTTCCGGGACAGGATCGGGGCAATCAGCCCCAGCATTTT
>NA|NA|TRBV6-1|TRBJ2-5
CASSGGMGNQETQYF
TGTGCCAGCAGTGGAGGTATGGGAAACCAAGAGACCCAGTACTTC
>NA|NA|TRBV9|TRBJ1-2
CASSDREGPYGYTF
TGTGCCAGCAGCGATAGGGAGGGGCCGTATGGCTACACCTTC
>few|TRBD1|TRBV18|TRBJ1-1
CASSPRTLGTGVENTEAFF
TGTGCCAGCTCACCACGGACTCTCGGGACAGGGGTGGAGAACACTGAAGCTTTCTTT
>NA|TRBD2|TRBV11-2|TRBJ2-1
CASSRGGSSYNEQFF
TGTGCCAGCAGCCGCGGGGGAAGCTCCTACAATGAGCAGTTCTTC
>NA|TRBD1|TRBV29-1|TRBJ2-7
CSAGLGQGKVGDEQYF
TGCAGCGCGGGATTGGGACAGGGAAAAGTGGGTGACGAGCAGTACTTC
>NA|TRBD1|TRBV19|TRBJ1-2
CASNTGTGGFYGYTF
TGTGCCAGTAATACCGGGACAGGGGGCTTCTATGGCTACACCTTC
>few|TRBD1|TRBV28|TRBJ1-2
CASSLLGTDYGYTF
TGTGCCAGCAGTTTACTCGGGACAGACTATGGCTACACCTTC
>NA|NA|TRBV5-4|TRBJ2-5
CASSLIQGRETQYF
TGTGCCAGCAGCCTGATCCAAGGAAGAGAGACCCAGTACTTC
>few|NA|TRBV7-9|TRBJ1-4
CASSGTFGEKLFF
TGTGCCAGCAGCGGGACATTTGGGGAAAAACTGTTTTTT
>NA|NA|TRBV18|TRBJ2-2
CASSPDMLNTGELFF
TGTGCCAGCTCACCCGACATGTTGAACACCGGGGAGCTGTTTTTT
>NA|TRBD2|TRBV9|TRBJ2-7
CASSPQRSGGPYEQYF
TGTGCCAGCAGCCCCCAAAGAAGCGGGGGTCCCTACGAGCAGTACTTC
>NA|NA|TRBV10-3|TRBJ1-1
CAISESGSNTEAFF
TGTGCCATCAGTGAGTCTGGTTCTAACACTGAAGCTTTCTTT
>NA|TRBD2|TRBV10-3|TRBJ2-7
CAISELPGEGQYF
TGTGCCATCAGTGAACTGCCGGGGGAGGGGCAGTACTTC
>NA|NA|TRBV12-5|TRBJ1-5
CASGPGFFNQPQHF
TGTGCTAGTGGCCCCGGGTTTTTCAATCAGCCCCAGCATTTT
>NA|NA|TRBV7-8|TRBJ2-7
CASSLDNYEQYF
TGTGCCAGCAGCTTAGACAACTACGAGCAGTACTTC
>NA|NA|TRBV29-1|TRBJ1-2
CSVKETVFYGYTF
TGCAGCGTTAAGGAGACAGTTTTCTATGGCTACACCTTC
>NA|TRBD2|TRBV5-4|TRBJ2-3
CASSLGLAGAFSTDTQYF
TGTGCCAGCAGCTTGGGGCTAGCGGGGGCGTTTAGCACAGATACGCAGTATTTT